This TCR beta chain was captured in a study of T-cell memory formation after mild COVID-19. TCRdb independently ran MiXCR on the 5' RACE reads; one entry per CDR3 protein. The table lists roughly 450,000 distinct CDR3 sequences, around a sixth of them singletons, with roughly an eighth in the top ten. This clonotype was seen only once. Germline V gene data show CDR1 as MNHNY and CDR2 as SVGAGI (reference sequence). J gave up 0 bases and V 0 bases, and 12 bases lay outside the gene matches. This CDR3 spans 19 amino acids. The sequence was obtained from an adult woman who had mild COVID-19 (a few samples of this study predate the infection). Cell type and time point are not known. The V gene is TRBV6-6, the J gene TRBJ2-7, with 9 bases matching TRBD2. The material sequenced was PBMCs or a T cell subset sorted from them (not recorded which). The CDR3 coding sequence is TGTGCCAGCAGTTACTCGATATGGACTAGCGAAATATTCTCCTACGAGCAGTACTTC. This gives the protein CASSYSIWTSEIFSYEQYF.